This T cell receptor beta chain was captured in a study of T cells in tumors after PD-1 blockade. Overall study: During anti-PD-1 treatment, some patients continued daily vismodegib 150 mg.

Sequencing used immunoSEQ multiplex PCR; TCRdb keeps in-frame clones, though not all of them. The sample records 14,000 or so clones, about 82% being singletons. The V end lost 1 base, the J end lost 1 base, and 5 bases lay between the germline ends. The CDR3 runs 13 residues. The germline CDR1 and CDR2 sequences are SGHRS and YFSETQ. The TCR was taken from a human donor with basal cell carcinoma. Here the sequenced sample was PBMCs, taken after anti-PD-1 treatment. The chain is built from TRBV5-1 and TRBJ1-1; D unclear. The chain's CDR3 is CASSLQQNTEAFF. CDR3 DNA sequence: TGCGCCAGCAGCTTGCAGCAGAACACTGAAGCTTTCTTT.